The 20 T cell receptor beta chains presented below share a single source sample, sequenced in a study of cytomegalovirus exposure and HLA in healthy donors. PCR involved 60 Vbeta and 13 Jbeta primers. The repertoire was sequenced with immunoSEQ multiplex PCR; TCRdb's copy has only in-frame clones and lacks some. Among roughly 80,000 clones listed, roughly 69% were seen once. Sequencing was done on a sample of PBMCs. Source of these receptors: a woman in her forties or fifties in good health and CMV-seropositive.

This chain uses TRBV9 with TRBJ2-7; 7 nucleotides match TRBD1. V was pared by 4 bases and J by 2 bases, with 3 bases of the junction left unmatched. This CDR3 spans 13 amino acids. CDR1 is SGDLS, CDR2 YYNGEE, per germline. CDR3 protein: CASSPTGAYEQYF. The CDR3 nucleotides read TGTGCCAGCAGCCCTACAGGGGCCTACGAGCAGTACTTC.

Only one count was recorded for this clone. The chain carries TRBV19 and TRBJ1-5, with D maybe TRBD1 (5 bases). Germline CDR1 is LNHDA and CDR2 is SQIVND (reference sequence). The germline V and J ends were trimmed by 3 bases and 1 base, with 16 bases remaining between them. The CDR3 spans 17 residues. For the CDR3, the DNA is TGTGCCAGTAGTATTGGGGGAGGAGGTATCAGCAATCAGCCCCAGCATTTT. It is translated as CASSIGGGGISNQPQHF.

This chain connects TRBV4-1 to TRBJ1-6, with 11 bases aligning to TRBD1. The ends lost 4 bases at V and 1 base at J; junction bases unmatched: 6. The CDR3 spans 18 residues. Germline values: CDR1 MGHRA, CDR2 YSYEKL. The CDR3 here is CASSPQGTGGSYNSPLHF. CDR3 nucleotide sequence: TGCGCCAGCAGCCCTCAAGGGACAGGGGGTTCCTATAATTCACCCCTCCACTTT.

The J gene is TRBJ2-7, the V gene TRBV6-6; D is possibly TRBD1 (7 bases). Trimming removed 4 bases from V and 3 bases from J, with 16 bases in between. This CDR3 is built from 15 residues. The V gene's germline CDR1 is MNHNY and CDR2 SVGAGI (reference sequence). The CDR3 DNA reads TGTGCCAGCAGTTGGGGGGTCAGGGGGGACTACGAGCAGTACTTC. This encodes CASSWGVRGDYEQYF.

This clone was seen just once. The chain is built from TRBV4-1 and TRBJ1-1, with D perhaps TRBD1 (6 bases). Germline CDR1 reads MGHRA; CDR2 reads YSYEKL. Trimming shortened V by 1 base and J by 1 base, and 19 bases separated the two germline ends. The CDR3 consists of 18 residues. For the CDR3, the DNA is TGCGCCAGCAGCCAAGGAGGGGGGGGCGCCGGGAGGAACACTGAAGCTTTCTTT. The encoded protein is CASSQGGGGAGRNTEAFF.

Concerning this clone itself: The same CDR3 arises from other DNA sequences in this sample as well. CDR3 sequence reads: CASNPGPDQPQHF. The DNA of the CDR3 is TGTGCCAGTAACCCAGGGCCTGATCAGCCCCAGCATTTT. This sequence joins TRBV19 and TRBJ1-5; tentative D call: TRBD1 (5 bases). Germline V gene data show CDR1 as LNHDA and CDR2 as SQIVND (reference sequence). The V end was cut by 7 bases, the J end by 5 bases, with 12 bases between. This CDR3 is 13 amino acids long.

J is TRBJ2-7 and V is TRBV9; possible D gene TRBD2, 5 bases. There are 14 residues in the CDR3. CDR1 is SGDLS, CDR2 YYNGEE, per germline. V was clipped by 1 base and J by 0 bases, with 8 bases between them. CDR3 DNA sequence: TGTGCCAGCAGCGTATTCGGGGACTCCTACGAGCAGTACTTC. Translation gives CASSVFGDSYEQYF.

In its sample, this clone was seen a few times. The rearrangement joins TRBV18 to TRBJ1-1, with TRBD1 as a possible D gene (6 bases). Per germline, CDR1 KGHSH and CDR2 LQKENI. This CDR3 region has 13 residues. V was cut by 3 bases and J by 5 bases, with 10 bases left in between. The CDR3 is CASSPDQGTEAFF. Here the CDR3 DNA reads TGTGCCAGCTCACCTGACCAGGGGACTGAAGCTTTCTTT.

This clone was seen a single time. The DNA for the CDR3 is TGTGCCAGCAGCCGGGGGAGGGGCTCTAATGAAAAACTGTTTTTT. Protein sequence: CASSRGRGSNEKLFF. This chain uses TRBV5-4 with TRBJ1-4; TRBD1 is a possible D gene (5 bases). CDR3 length: 15 residues. CDR1 is SGHNT, CDR2 YYREEE, per germline (reference sequence). Trimming stripped 4 bases from V and 3 bases from J, with 13 bases between.

The rearrangement joins TRBV6-5 to TRBJ1-5; D remains ambiguous. The germline gives CDR1 MNHEY, CDR2 SVGAGI. The CDR3 spans 13 residues. V was shortened by 0 bases and J by 8 bases, with 8 bases between the two germline ends. CDR3 region: CASSYSTPKPQHF. The CDR3 DNA follows: TGTGCCAGCAGTTACTCGACTCCGAAGCCCCAGCATTTT.

The gene calls are TRBV7-9 and TRBJ2-7; possibly TRBD2 for D (5 bases). Trimming pared 1 base from V and 5 bases from J, leaving 9 bases between. Germline loops: CDR1 SEHNR, CDR2 FQNEAQ (reference sequence). The CDR3 contains 13 residues. The CDR3 nucleotides read TGTGCCAGCAGCTTAGGCGGGTTTGACGAGCAGTACGTC. It translates to CASSLGGFDEQYV.

This rearrangement joins TRBV7-9 to TRBJ1-2; 7 nucleotides line up with TRBD1. The CDR3 is 17 residues long. The V gene end was trimmed by 5 bases and the J gene end by 0 bases; junction bases not matched to a gene: 12. Germline V lookup: CDR1 SEHNR, CDR2 FQNEAQ (reference sequence). The CDR3: CASSPQRGQRPNYGYTF. CDR3 coding DNA: TGTGCCAGCAGCCCCCAGAGGGGACAGAGACCTAACTATGGCTACACCTTC.

CDR3 loop: CASREDRGIQYF. The CDR3 DNA reads as TGCGCCAGCAGGGAGGACCGGGGCATTCAGTACTTC. The genes are TRBV4-1 and TRBJ2-4; D is perhaps TRBD2 (5 bases). The CDR3 totals 12 residues. Germline V lookup: CDR1 MGHRA, CDR2 YSYEKL. The V end was cut by 6 bases, the J end by 9 bases, with 12 bases between.

The gene calls are TRBV11-2 and TRBJ1-1; no firm D call. The CDR3 spans 10 residues. V shed 5 bases and J shed 6 bases, with 4 bases lying between them. CDR1 is SGHAT and CDR2 is FQNNGV in the germline V gene. CDR3 nucleotide sequence: TGTGCCAGCAGCAGCTCTGAAGCTTTCTTT. Its protein product is CASSSSEAFF.

As DNA, the CDR3 is TGCGCCAGCAGTCTAACGGGGGTCGGTGGCTACACCTTC. This sequence encodes CASSLTGVGGYTF. V usage is TRBV5-1 and J usage is TRBJ1-2; tentatively, D is TRBD1 (5 bases). CDR1 and CDR2 (germline): SGHRS, YFSETQ. With 5 bases removed from V and 7 bases from J, the gap between germline ends came to 15 bases. The CDR3 contains 13 residues.

This clone was seen only once. The chain links TRBV19 to TRBJ1-6; 7 bases agree with TRBD1. Losses at the gene ends were 3 bases for V and 7 bases for J; bases not matched to a gene: 6. Germline loops: CDR1 LNHDA, CDR2 SQIVND (reference sequence). The CDR3 loop spans 15 amino acids. CDR3 amino acids: CASSMGTGENSPLHF. CDR3 sequence (DNA): TGTGCCAGTAGTATGGGAACAGGGGAAAATTCACCCCTCCACTTT.

This chain joins TRBV6-5 and TRBJ2-7, with 7 bases identical to TRBD2. CDR1 and CDR2 (germline): MNHEY, SVGAGI. The length of the CDR3 is 12 residues. With 8 bases clipped from V and 1 base from J, the junction kept 2 bases outside the gene matches. The CDR3 loop is CASGTTSYEQYF. The DNA of the CDR3 is TGTGCCAGCGGGACTACGTCCTACGAGCAGTACTTC.

V gene TRBV6-1 combines with J gene TRBJ1-1, with D perhaps matching TRBD1 (5 bases). The V gene lost 4 bases and the J gene lost 4 bases, with 13 bases spanning the gap. Per the germline V gene, CDR1 is MNHNS and CDR2 is SASEGT. The CDR3 consists of 14 residues. The CDR3 protein is CASSGVLGRTEAFF. The CDR3 DNA sequence: TGTGCCAGCAGTGGAGTTTTGGGGCGCACTGAAGCTTTCTTT.

The chain has TRBV19 and TRBJ2-7; TRBD1 matches 8 bases. The CDR3 has 14 amino acids. Germline lookup yields CDR1 LNHDA and CDR2 SQIVND (reference sequence). V lost 5 bases and J lost 2; bases outside the gene matches: 5. CDR3 bases: TGTGCCAGTAGTCCCCAGGGGGCCACCTACGAGCAGTACGTC. Translated: CASSPQGATYEQYV.

This clone was counted between two and nine times. The chain carries TRBV4-1 and TRBJ1-5; TRBD1 might be the D (5 bases). The CDR3 covers 13 residues. Germline CDR1 is MGHRA and CDR2 is YSYEKL. With 6 bases removed from V and 8 bases from J, the gap between germline ends came to 14 bases. CDR3 coding DNA: TGCGCCAGCAGTTCGGGGGGTTTAAAGCCCCAGCATTTT. It yields the protein CASSSGGLKPQHF.